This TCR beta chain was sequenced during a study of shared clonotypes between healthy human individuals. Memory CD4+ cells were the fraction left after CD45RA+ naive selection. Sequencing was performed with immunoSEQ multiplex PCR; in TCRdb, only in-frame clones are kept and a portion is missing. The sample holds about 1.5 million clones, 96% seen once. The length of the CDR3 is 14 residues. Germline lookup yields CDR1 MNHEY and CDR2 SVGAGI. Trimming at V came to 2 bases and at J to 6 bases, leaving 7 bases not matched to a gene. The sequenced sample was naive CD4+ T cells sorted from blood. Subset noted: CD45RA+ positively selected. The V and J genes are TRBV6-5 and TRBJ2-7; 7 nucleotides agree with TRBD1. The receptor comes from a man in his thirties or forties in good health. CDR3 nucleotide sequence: TGTGCCAGCAGTTACGGGACAGCAGACTCCGAGCAGTACTTC. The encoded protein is CASSYGTADSEQYF.